This T cell receptor beta chain derives from a study of post-analysis software for immune sequencing data. On the study more broadly: The cohort encompassed relapsing-remitting, secondary progressive and progressive-relapsing multiple sclerosis disease courses.

Included in the TCR beta cDNA libraries were unique molecular identifiers. The source material, roughly 0.9 to 11 million T cells, gave rise to about 460,000 cDNA molecules. TCRdb processed the PCR reads anew with MiXCR; each CDR3 protein has one entry. This sample has around 150,000 distinct CDR3 sequences, with around 36% found just once. A word on this clonotype: Its antigen is undetermined.

Points from the study as a whole: Comparison of patients with controls showed roughly five TRBV segments more frequent in patients, TRBV5-6, TRBV5-1 and TRBV20-1 among them.

The germline CDR1 and CDR2 sequences are KGHDR and SFDVKD. The ends lost 8 bases at V and 3 bases at J; junction bases unmatched: 10. The CDR3 is made up of 15 amino acids. The material sequenced was blood, taken after autologous hematopoietic stem cell transplantation. The V call is TRBV24-1, the J call TRBJ2-7; 9 nucleotides align to TRBD1. The TCR comes from a girl aged 10-17 years with multiple sclerosis. The CDR3, as DNA: TGTGCCACCAACTCAACAGGGGGCGCGAACTACGAGCAGTACTTC. Encoded protein: CATNSTGGANYEQYF.